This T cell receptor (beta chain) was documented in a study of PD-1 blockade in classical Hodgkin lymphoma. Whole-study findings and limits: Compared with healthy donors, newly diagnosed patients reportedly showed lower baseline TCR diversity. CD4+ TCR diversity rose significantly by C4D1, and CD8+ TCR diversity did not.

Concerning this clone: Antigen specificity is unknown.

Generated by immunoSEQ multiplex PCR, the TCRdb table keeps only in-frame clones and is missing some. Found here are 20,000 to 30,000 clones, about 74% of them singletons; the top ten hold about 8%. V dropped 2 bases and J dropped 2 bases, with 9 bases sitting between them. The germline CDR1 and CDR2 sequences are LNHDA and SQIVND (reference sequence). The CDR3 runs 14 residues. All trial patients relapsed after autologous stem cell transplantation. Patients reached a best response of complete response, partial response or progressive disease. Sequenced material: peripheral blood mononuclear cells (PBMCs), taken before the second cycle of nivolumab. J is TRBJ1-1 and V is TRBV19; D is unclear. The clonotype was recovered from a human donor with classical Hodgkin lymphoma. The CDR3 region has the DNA TGTGCCAGTAGTATATCCAATCCCAACACTGAAGCTTTCTTT. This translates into CASSISNPNTEAFF.